The next 24 T cell receptor beta chains were all read from a single sample in a study of beta chain features in type 1 diabetes. Expressed TCRB transcripts were sequenced because the entire RNA isolate underwent reverse transcription. The data were produced by immunoSEQ multiplex PCR, yet TCRdb's version contains in-frame clones alone and is incomplete. The sample consists of over 700,000 clones, roughly a sixth of them appearing once. The specimen was naive CD4+ T cells from blood. The receptors derive from a woman aged 18-29 years in good health.

This clone turned up a few times. The sample carries other DNA sequences with the same CDR3. This chain links TRBV4-3 with TRBJ2-2; D gene unclear. Germline values: CDR1 LGHNA, CDR2 YSLEER. CDR3 length: 13 residues. Between the trimmed V and J ends, which lost 0 bases and 6 bases, there was a span of 5 bases. CDR3 region: CASSQELPGELFF. CDR3 in DNA: TGCGCCAGCAGCCAAGAACTGCCCGGGGAGCTGTTTTTT.

The chain links TRBV2 to TRBJ1-3; unclear D gene. Trimming stripped 4 bases from V and 0 bases from J, with 7 bases between. Germline V gene data show CDR1 as SNHLY and CDR2 as FYNNEI. The length of the CDR3 is 14 residues. The chain's CDR3 is CASSVGYSGNTIYF. The CDR3 coding sequence is TGTGCCAGCAGTGTGGGATACTCTGGAAACACCATATATTTT.

The sample holds a few counts of this clone. V gene TRBV4-2 combines with J gene TRBJ1-3; D perhaps matches TRBD1 (6 bases). Deletions cut 1 base from V and 1 base from J, with 11 bases between. CDR3 length equals 16 residues. The germline gives CDR1 LGHNA, CDR2 YNFKEQ. The CDR3 here is CASSQATGKSGNTIYF. CDR3 in DNA: TGTGCCAGCAGCCAAGCGACAGGAAAATCTGGAAACACCATATATTTT.

This chain joins TRBV6-5 and TRBJ1-2; no reliable D call. The CDR3 totals 13 residues. The germline V and J ends were trimmed by 8 bases and 2 bases, with 12 bases remaining between them. CDR1 is MNHEY, CDR2 SVGAGI, per germline. This chain's CDR3 is CASYQAANYGYTF. The CDR3 nucleotides read TGTGCCAGCTACCAGGCAGCAAACTATGGCTACACCTTC.

This clone has only a few counts. The chain couples TRBV25-1 to TRBJ2-1; D call uncertain. V was trimmed by 3 bases and J by 5 bases, leaving 11 bases between them. CDR1 is MGHDK, CDR2 SYGVNS, per germline. The CDR3 covers 14 residues. The chain's CDR3 is CASSDRLTDNEQFF. The CDR3 nucleotides read TGTGCCAGCAGTGATAGGTTAACCGACAATGAGCAGTTCTTC.

The V gene is TRBV11-2, the J gene TRBJ2-7, with D tentatively TRBD2 (6 bases). This CDR3 contains 14 residues. V dropped 2 bases and J dropped 7 bases, with 15 bases sitting between them. Germline lookup yields CDR1 SGHAT and CDR2 FQNNGV. The CDR3: CASSLRSEGVEQYF. In DNA form, the CDR3 reads TGTGCCAGCAGCTTAAGGTCGGAGGGCGTAGAGCAGTACTTC. The whole variable domain, filled in from reference TRBV11-2 and TRBJ2-7, reads EAGVAQSPRYKIIEKRQSVAFWCNPISGHATLYWYQQILGQGPKLLIQFQNNGVVDDSQLPKDRFSAERLKGVDSTLKIQPAKLEDSAVYLCASSLRSEGVEQYFGPGTRLTVT.

This chain connects TRBV20-1 to TRBJ2-1; unclear D gene. V lost 6 bases and J 6 bases, leaving 0 bases between the germline ends. The germline gives CDR1 DFQATT, CDR2 SNEGSKA (reference sequence). This CDR3 has 8 amino acids. Here the CDR3 reads CSANEQFF. The CDR3 DNA reads as TGCAGTGCCAATGAGCAGTTCTTC.

The chain uses TRBV28 and TRBJ2-7; D is unresolved. The V end lost 5 bases, the J end lost 4 bases, and 6 bases lay between the germline ends. The germline CDR1 and CDR2 sequences are MDHEN and SYDVKM. The CDR3 runs 11 residues. This chain's CDR3 is CASSSMYEQYF. CDR3 in DNA: TGTGCCAGCAGTAGTATGTACGAGCAGTACTTC.

This clone occurred a few times. This chain links TRBV15 with TRBJ1-5; tentatively, D is TRBD1 (6 bases). Germline assignment: CDR1 LNHNV and CDR2 YYDKDF (reference sequence). The V and J ends lost 5 bases and 0 bases respectively, with 14 bases between them. CDR3 length: 16 amino acids. The CDR3 protein is CATSSRGGYSNQPQHF. DNA for the CDR3: TGTGCCACCAGCTCCAGGGGCGGGTATAGCAATCAGCCCCAGCATTTT.

This clone was observed a few times. The gene calls are TRBV18 and TRBJ1-1; perhaps TRBD1 as D (6 bases). This CDR3 has 13 residues. V was clipped by 1 base and J by 7 bases, with 10 bases between them. Germline CDR1 reads KGHSH; CDR2 reads LQKENI. The CDR3, as DNA: TGTGCCAGCTCACCACATTCGGACAGTGAAGCTTTCTTT. It yields the protein CASSPHSDSEAFF.

This clone was seen only a few times. V and J are TRBV2 and TRBJ2-3; D may be TRBD1 (5 bases). The CDR3 covers 12 residues. The germline V gene encodes CDR1 SNHLY and CDR2 FYNNEI. Trimming removed 10 bases at V and 4 bases at J, with 12 bases between. In nucleotides, the CDR3 is TGTGCCAATTCGGACACTTCAGATACGCAGTATTTT. It is translated as CANSDTSDTQYF.

DNA of the CDR3: TGCGCCAGCAGCCCGGGTGTAGCGGAACGCTCCTACGAGCAGTACTTC. This gives the protein CASSPGVAERSYEQYF. This sequence joins TRBV4-1 and TRBJ2-7, with D tentatively TRBD2 (6 bases). V was shortened by 4 bases and J by 0 bases, with 16 bases between the two germline ends. CDR1 and CDR2 from the germline V gene are MGHRA and YSYEKL. This CDR3 comprises 16 residues.

This chain uses TRBV18 with TRBJ1-6; D is unresolved. There are 14 residues in the CDR3. Germline loops: CDR1 KGHSH, CDR2 LQKENI. Trimming cost V 3 bases and J 8 bases, with 11 bases left between them. The CDR3 spells CASSPNNADSPLHF. For the CDR3, the DNA is TGTGCCAGCTCACCTAATAATGCGGATTCACCCCTCCACTTT.

The chain carries TRBV4-3 and TRBJ1-1, with a possible D match to TRBD1 (5 bases). V shed 4 bases and J shed 2 bases, with 14 bases lying between them. The CDR3 is made up of 15 amino acids. CDR1 LGHNA and CDR2 YSLEER come from the germline V gene. The CDR3 DNA sequence: TGCGCCAGCAGCCGAAGGACAAAATTCAACACTGAAGCTTTCTTT. Amino acids: CASSRRTKFNTEAFF.

This clone was detected only a few times. This chain connects TRBV7-2 to TRBJ1-2; D possibly corresponds to TRBD1 (6 bases). This CDR3 is built from 14 residues. Trimming pared 6 bases from V and 3 bases from J, leaving 14 bases between. CDR1 is SGHTA and CDR2 is FQGNSA in the germline V gene. CDR3 bases: TGTGCCAGCAGTTCGGACAGCCGCTACTATGGCTACACCTTC. It is translated as CASSSDSRYYGYTF.

This clone has ten or more counts. The chain couples TRBV10-3 to TRBJ2-1; maybe TRBD2 (6 bases). Trimming left V 8 bases short and J 5 bases short, with 13 bases between. CDR1 and CDR2 from the germline V gene are ENHRY and SYGVKD. The CDR3 is 13 amino acids. The DNA for the CDR3 is TGTGCCATCGCTGGGACTGGCGACAATGAGCAGTTCTTC. Translated, it gives CAIAGTGDNEQFF.

This clone was observed a handful of times. This chain joins TRBV7-2 and TRBJ1-2; 10 nucleotides align to TRBD1. The CDR3 sequence is 13 residues long. Germline V gene data show CDR1 as SGHTA and CDR2 as FQGNSA. Losses at the gene ends were 5 bases for V and 12 bases for J; bases not matched to a gene: 9. The CDR3 spells CASSPDRGFWDTF. CDR3 DNA sequence: TGTGCCAGCAGCCCGGACAGGGGGTTTTGGGACACCTTC.

This clone has just a few counts. The chain carries TRBV11-2 and TRBJ2-2; D remains unclear. CDR1 is SGHAT and CDR2 is FQNNGV in the germline V gene. The V end was cut by 1 base, the J end by 4 bases, with 19 bases between. The CDR3 sequence is 18 residues long. The DNA of the CDR3 is TGTGCCAGCAGCTTAGTACCCCGCGCCGTCCGGAGCACCGGGGAGCTGTTTTTT. Protein: CASSLVPRAVRSTGELFF.

V and J are TRBV28 and TRBJ2-2, with D hard to call. V gave up 3 bases and J gave up 6 bases, with 26 bases separating them. CDR1 is MDHEN and CDR2 is SYDVKM in the germline V gene. The CDR3 has 19 residues. Here the CDR3 reads CASSFIFRVEVRKAGELFF. The CDR3 region has the DNA TGTGCCAGCAGTTTCATTTTTCGGGTAGAGGTTCGGAAGGCCGGGGAGCTGTTTTTT.

This chain uses TRBV5-4 with TRBJ2-5; tentative D call: TRBD2 (5 bases). This CDR3 has 15 amino acids. The V and J ends lost 2 bases and 2 bases respectively, with 13 bases between them. Germline values: CDR1 SGHNT, CDR2 YYREEE (reference sequence). The CDR3 bases are TGTGCCAGCAGCTTCGAGGGAAGGAGTCAAGAGACCCAGTACTTC. Protein sequence: CASSFEGRSQETQYF.

This chain connects TRBV9 to TRBJ2-7; unclear D gene. The CDR3 is 14 amino acids. The germline gives CDR1 SGDLS, CDR2 YYNGEE. Trimming cost V 0 bases and J 2 bases, with 9 bases left between them. CDR3 amino acids: CASSVGSLTYEQYF. CDR3 sequence (DNA): TGTGCCAGCAGCGTAGGCAGCCTGACCTACGAGCAGTACTTC.

The chain combines TRBV12-5 with TRBJ2-3; 10 bases fit TRBD1. This CDR3 contains 14 residues. V lost 6 bases, J lost 4 bases, and 4 bases stayed unmatched. Germline V gene sequence: CDR1 LGHNT, CDR2 FRNRAP. Here the CDR3 reads CASGSTGGSDTQYF. As DNA, the CDR3 is TGTGCTAGTGGCTCGACAGGGGGCTCAGATACGCAGTATTTT.

The rearrangement joins TRBV18 to TRBJ2-1, with 7 bases aligning to TRBD1. V shed 6 bases and J 3 bases; nucleotides not matched to a gene: 2. Germline loops: CDR1 KGHSH, CDR2 LQKENI. The CDR3 spans 13 residues. In nucleotides, the CDR3 is TGTGCCAGCTCCCGGGACAGCTACAATGAGCAGTTCTTC. Its protein is CASSRDSYNEQFF.

The genes are TRBV6-6 and TRBJ2-1, with TRBD2 identical over 12 bases. Germline V gene data show CDR1 as MNHNY and CDR2 as SVGAGI (reference sequence). V gave up 0 bases and J gave up 12 bases; unmatched junction bases: 9. The CDR3 has 16 residues. The CDR3 reads CASSYSERTSGTRQFF. The DNA for the CDR3 is TGTGCCAGCAGTTACTCGGAAAGGACTAGCGGGACACGGCAGTTCTTC.